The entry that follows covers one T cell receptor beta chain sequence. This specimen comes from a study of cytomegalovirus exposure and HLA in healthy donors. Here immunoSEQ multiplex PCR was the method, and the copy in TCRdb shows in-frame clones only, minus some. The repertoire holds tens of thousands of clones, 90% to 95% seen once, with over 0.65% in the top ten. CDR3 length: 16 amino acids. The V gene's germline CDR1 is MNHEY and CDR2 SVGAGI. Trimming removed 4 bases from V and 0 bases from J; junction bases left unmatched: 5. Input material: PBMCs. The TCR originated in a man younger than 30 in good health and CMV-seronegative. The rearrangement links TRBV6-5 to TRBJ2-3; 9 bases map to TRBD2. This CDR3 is CASSSLAGPSTDTQYF. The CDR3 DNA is TGTGCCAGCAGTTCGCTAGCGGGGCCTAGCACAGATACGCAGTATTTT.